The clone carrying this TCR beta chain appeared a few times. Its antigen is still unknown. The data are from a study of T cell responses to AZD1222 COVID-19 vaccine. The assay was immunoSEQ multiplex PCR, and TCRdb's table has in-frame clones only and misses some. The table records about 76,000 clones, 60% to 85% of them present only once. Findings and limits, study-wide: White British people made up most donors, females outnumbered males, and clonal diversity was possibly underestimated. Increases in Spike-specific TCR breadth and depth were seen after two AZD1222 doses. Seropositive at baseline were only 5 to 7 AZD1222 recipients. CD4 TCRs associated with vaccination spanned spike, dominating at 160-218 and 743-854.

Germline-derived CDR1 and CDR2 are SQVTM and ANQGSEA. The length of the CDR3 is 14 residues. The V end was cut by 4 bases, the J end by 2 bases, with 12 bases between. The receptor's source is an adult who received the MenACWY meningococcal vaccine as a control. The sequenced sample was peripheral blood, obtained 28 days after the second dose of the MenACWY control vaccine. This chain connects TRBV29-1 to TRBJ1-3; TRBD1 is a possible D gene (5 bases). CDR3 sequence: CSVVSGRTGNTIYF. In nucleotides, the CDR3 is TGCAGCGTTGTATCAGGGAGAACTGGAAACACCATATATTTT.